This TCR beta chain was recovered during a study of blood T cell repertoires in COVID-19. About the study: Samples representing acute and convalescent COVID-19 were sourced from the United States, Italy and Spain. In each case, the material was cDNA or gDNA derived from T cells, B-cell-depleted T cells, or PBMCs.

Trimming removed 5 bases from V and 7 bases from J, with 14 bases in between. Germline V gene data show CDR1 as SEHNR and CDR2 as FQNEAQ (reference sequence). There are 14 residues in the CDR3. Authors' data handling: Amplification of reference gene primers provided the estimated nucleated cell counts. TCRdb's table, derived via immunoSEQ multiplex PCR, lists solely in-frame clones and lacks some. D and trimming come from the DNA, and the V and J calls and clone size come from that table. The table shows some 170,000 clones, with over 75% occurring only once. The TCR comes from a man aged 55 to 69 with active or convalescent COVID-19. Specimen: peripheral blood. The genes are TRBV7-9 and TRBJ1-4; no clear D gene. The CDR3 DNA reads TGTGCCAGCAGCCACCCGGGGAACCTTGAAAAACTGTTTTTT. This sequence encodes CASSHPGNLEKLFF.